These T cell receptor beta chains were read from a single sample in a study of cytomegalovirus exposure and HLA in healthy donors. Sequencing used immunoSEQ multiplex PCR; TCRdb keeps in-frame clones, though not all of them. The sample consists of 150,000 to 200,000 clones, about 81% of them appearing once. Sequencing was performed on PBMCs. The source of these receptors is a man aged 40-49 years in good health and CMV-seronegative. CDR3s include the opening cysteine and the closing phenylalanine or tryptophan. D genes are given only for firm matches. Only some rows state a clone size, as once, few, many or a class for expanded clones.

TRBV29-1,few,TRBJ2-7,TRBD1,TGCAGCGTTGAAGAGGTGACAGGGCTGCAGGACGAGCAGTACTTC,CSVEEVTGLQDEQYF
TRBV7-3,NA,TRBJ2-2,TRBD2,TGTGCCAGCACATCTGGGCGGGAGGTCGGCACCGGGGAGCTGTTTTTT,CASTSGREVGTGELFF
TRBV6-9,NA,TRBJ2-5,NA,TGTGCCAGCACCCCACAGGGAAAGACCCAGTACTTC,CASTPQGKTQYF
TRBV21-1,NA,TRBJ2-3,NA,TGTGCCAGCAGCAATCCAAGAATTTCCCCGGGACTAGGTCCAGATACGCAGTATTTT,CASSNPRISPGLGPDTQYF
TRBV5-6,NA,TRBJ2-6,NA,TGTGCCAGCAGCTTGGTGCGGCGGGCCAACGTCCTGACTTTC,CASSLVRRANVLTF
TRBV7-2,NA,TRBJ1-2,NA,TGTGCCAGCAGCTTAGTGGGGACGGGGGTTGATAACTATGGCTACACCTTC,CASSLVGTGVDNYGYTF
TRBV5-5,NA,TRBJ2-6,NA,TGTGCCAGCAGCTTGGGGACAGGCGGGAACTCTGGGGCCAACGTCCTGACTTTC,CASSLGTGGNSGANVLTF
TRBV27,NA,TRBJ2-3,NA,TGTGCCAGCAGAAACAGGCGAACTAGCACAGATACGCAGTATTTT,CASRNRRTSTDTQYF
TRBV5-1,NA,TRBJ2-7,NA,TGCGCCAGCAGCTGGGTAGGGGCGGACTACGAGCAGTACTTC,CASSWVGADYEQYF
TRBV9,NA,TRBJ2-3,TRBD2,TGTGCCAGCAGCTTGCGGGAGGTCCGGGATACGCAGTATTTT,CASSLREVRDTQYF
TRBV29-1,NA,TRBJ1-1,NA,TGCAGCGTTCGCACAGGCACAGGAGCCTTGAACACTGAAGCTTTCTTT,CSVRTGTGALNTEAFF
TRBV7-3,NA,TRBJ2-5,NA,TGTGCCAGCAGCTGGCGGGTCCAAGAGACCCAGTACTTC,CASSWRVQETQYF
TRBV2,NA,TRBJ2-7,TRBD1,TGTGCCAGCAGTGATCGGGACAGGGCCACCTACGAGCAGTACTTC,CASSDRDRATYEQYF
TRBV9,few,TRBJ2-3,TRBD2,TGTGCCAGCAGCGAACTAGCGGGACCAGATACGCAGTATTTT,CASSELAGPDTQYF
TRBV5-4,NA,TRBJ2-2,TRBD1,TGTGCCACACATCGACAGGGGTACACCGGGGAGCTGTTTTTT,CATHRQGYTGELFF
TRBV4-1,NA,TRBJ1-3,TRBD1,TGCGCCAGCAGCCCGGACAGGGGGCGATCTGGAAACACCATATATTTT,CASSPDRGRSGNTIYF
TRBV6-1,NA,TRBJ2-7,TRBD1,TGTGCCAGTGGATACAGGGGTTTTCTCTCCTACGAGCAGTACTTC,CASGYRGFLSYEQYF
TRBV5-1,NA,TRBJ2-2,NA,TGCGCCAGCAGCTTGGGGCGGGACTCAGCGAACACCGGGGAGCTGTTTTTT,CASSLGRDSANTGELFF
TRBV6-5,NA,TRBJ1-6,TRBD1,TGTGCCAGCAGTTACGCTCGACAGGGAAGTTCACCCCTCCACTTT,CASSYARQGSSPLHF
TRBV13,NA,TRBJ2-3,TRBD2,TGTGCCAGCAGGCGGGAGGTAGGAGATACGCAGTATTTT,CASRREVGDTQYF
TRBV11-2,NA,TRBJ2-1,NA,TGTGCCAGCAGCCTTGACTCCCCCCATGAGCAGTTCTTC,CASSLDSPHEQFF
TRBV7-2,few,TRBJ1-1,TRBD1,TGTGCCAGCAGCTTTGGACAGGGGAACACTGAAGCTTTCTTT,CASSFGQGNTEAFF
TRBV5-5,NA,TRBJ2-5,NA,TGTGCCAGCAGCCAATCCCCCGGGGAGACCCAGTACTTC,CASSQSPGETQYF
TRBV10-3,NA,TRBJ2-3,TRBD2,TGTGCCATCAGTGATGGGGCGGGGGGCACAGATACGCAGTATTTT,CAISDGAGGTDTQYF
TRBV19,NA,TRBJ1-2,NA,TGTGCCAGTAGTATAAGGGGTGACTATGGCTACACCTTC,CASSIRGDYGYTF
TRBV5-6,few,TRBJ2-3,NA,TGTGCCAGCAGTCAATCCGGGATCACAGATACGCAGTATTTT,CASSQSGITDTQYF
TRBV19,NA,TRBJ1-1,NA,TGTGCCAGTAGTTCAGGAAATGTGGAGAACACTGAAGCTTTCTTT,CASSSGNVENTEAFF
TRBV18,NA,TRBJ2-7,NA,TGTGCCAGCTCACCAAGGACGACAGGCACCTACGAGCAGTACTTC,CASSPRTTGTYEQYF
TRBV7-2,NA,TRBJ2-1,TRBD2,TGTGCCAGCAGCAAAGTCGTAGCGGGGCATTCCTACAATGAGCAGTTCTTC,CASSKVVAGHSYNEQFF
TRBV7-6,NA,TRBJ2-7,NA,TGTGCCAGCAGCCTCCGGGACAACTCCTACGAGCAGTACTTC,CASSLRDNSYEQYF
TRBV6-5,few,TRBJ2-7,NA,TGTGCCAGCGAAAGGGGGGGGCTGGGCTCCTACGAGCAGTACTTC,CASERGGLGSYEQYF
TRBV5-4,NA,TRBJ1-1,TRBD1,TGTGCCAGCAGCTTGGGAGGGACAGGAGTTGCTGAAGCTTTCTTT,CASSLGGTGVAEAFF